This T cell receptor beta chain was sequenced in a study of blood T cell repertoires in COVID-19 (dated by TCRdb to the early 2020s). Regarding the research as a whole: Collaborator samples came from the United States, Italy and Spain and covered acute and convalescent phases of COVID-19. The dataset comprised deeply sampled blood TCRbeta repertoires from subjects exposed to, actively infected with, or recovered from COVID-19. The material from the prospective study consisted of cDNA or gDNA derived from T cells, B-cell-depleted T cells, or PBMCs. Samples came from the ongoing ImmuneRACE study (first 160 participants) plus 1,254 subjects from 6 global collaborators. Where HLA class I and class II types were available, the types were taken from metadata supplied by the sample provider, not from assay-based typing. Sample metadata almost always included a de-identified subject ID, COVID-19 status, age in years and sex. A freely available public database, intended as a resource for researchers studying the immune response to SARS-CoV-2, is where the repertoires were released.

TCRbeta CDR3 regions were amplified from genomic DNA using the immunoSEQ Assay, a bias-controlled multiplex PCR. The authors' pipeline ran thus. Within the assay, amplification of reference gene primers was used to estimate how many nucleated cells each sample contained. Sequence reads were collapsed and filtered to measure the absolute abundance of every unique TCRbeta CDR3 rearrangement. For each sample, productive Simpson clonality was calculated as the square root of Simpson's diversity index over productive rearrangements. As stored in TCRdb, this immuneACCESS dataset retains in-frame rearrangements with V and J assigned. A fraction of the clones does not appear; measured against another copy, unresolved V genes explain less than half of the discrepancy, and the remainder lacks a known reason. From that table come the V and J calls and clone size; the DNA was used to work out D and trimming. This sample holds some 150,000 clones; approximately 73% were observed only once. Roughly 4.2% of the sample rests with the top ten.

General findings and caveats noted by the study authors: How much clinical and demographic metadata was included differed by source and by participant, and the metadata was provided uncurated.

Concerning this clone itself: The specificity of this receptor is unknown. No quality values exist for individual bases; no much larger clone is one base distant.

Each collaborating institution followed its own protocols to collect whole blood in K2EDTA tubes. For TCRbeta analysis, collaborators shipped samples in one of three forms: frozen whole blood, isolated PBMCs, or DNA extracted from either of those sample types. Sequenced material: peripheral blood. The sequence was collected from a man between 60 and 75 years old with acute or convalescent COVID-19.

The CDR3 reads CASSLGGSGRIVEEQYF. The DNA sequence is as follows: TGCGCCAGCAGCTTGGGGGGTAGCGGGAGGATTGTGGAAGAGCAGTACTTC. The rearrangement combines TRBV5-1 with TRBJ2-7; TRBD2 matches 10 bases in the middle. The CDR3 spans 17 residues, from the cysteine through the phenylalanine. Only the CDR3 DNA is retained, 51 bases long and in frame from the first base. From V the trimming removes 0 bases and from J it removes 7 bases, while the gene matches leave 13 bases of the junction unaccounted for. From a lookup of the germline V gene, CDR1 and CDR2 are SGHRS and YFSETQ. With all but the CDR3 taken from the reference TRBV5-1 and TRBJ2-7 genes, the full variable domain is: KAGVTQTPRYLIKTRGQQVTLSCSPISGHRSVSWYQQTPGQGLQFLFEYFSETQRNKGNFPGRFSGRQFSNSRSEMNVSTLELGDSALYLCASSLGGSGRIVEEQYFGPGTRLTVT.